Reported below is one T cell receptor beta chain. These data belong to a study of blood T cell repertoires in COVID-19. Germline trimming cut 4 bases from V and 6 bases from J; bases unmatched to any gene: 5. The CDR3 length is 16 residues. Per germline, CDR1 MNHEY and CDR2 SMNVEV (reference sequence). The table came from immunoSEQ multiplex PCR; TCRdb's copy has only in-frame clones and leaves some out. The profile covers about 100,000 clones, with roughly 84% appearing a single time and about 2% taken by the ten largest. The source of this sequence is a man in his 70s with active or convalescent COVID-19. V and J are TRBV27 and TRBJ2-5; 16 bases are a match to TRBD2. The source material was peripheral blood. The CDR3 region is CASSSGTSGGVKTQYF. The DNA for the CDR3 is TGTGCCAGCAGTTCCGGGACTAGCGGGGGGGTTAAGACCCAGTACTTC.